What follows are 13 T cell receptor beta chains derived from one specimen sequenced in a study of blood T cell repertoires in COVID-19. This table comes from immunoSEQ multiplex PCR, and its TCRdb copy is limited to in-frame clones, with some not included. Of almost 400,000 clones listed, roughly nine tenths are singletons. Sequences were obtained from PBMCs or T cells enriched from blood (not recorded which). These receptors were collected from a woman in her 30s who had recovered from COVID-19.

This clone was observed a few times. V and J are TRBV5-1 and TRBJ1-6; maybe TRBD1 (6 bases). CDR3 size: 14 residues. Germline CDR1 and CDR2: SGHRS and YFSETQ. V was trimmed by 0 bases and J by 6 bases, leaving 7 bases between them. This chain's CDR3 is CASSLGQVNSPLHF. In nucleotides, the CDR3 is TGCGCCAGCAGCTTGGGACAGGTTAATTCACCCCTCCACTTT.

Of note for this clone: A much larger clone differs by one base, so this may be a read error. V gene TRBV27 combines with J gene TRBJ1-1, with 7 bases identical to TRBD1. The trim removed 5 bases at V and 1 base at J, leaving 1 base unmatched. The germline CDR1 and CDR2 sequences are MNHEY and SMNVEV (reference sequence). The CDR3 consists of 13 residues. CDR3 in amino acids: CASSRTGNTEAFF. The DNA for the CDR3 is TGTGCCAGCAGTCGGACAGGGAACACTGAAGCTTTCTTT.

CDR3 in amino acids: CASSVDPTGGGGAFF. CDR3 sequence (DNA): TGTGCCAGCAGCGTAGATCCCACAGGGGGCGGGGGCGCTTTCTTT. The J gene is TRBJ1-1, the V gene TRBV9; 9 bases line up with TRBD1. The CDR3 is 15 residues long. Germline-derived CDR1 and CDR2 are SGDLS and YYNGEE. With 0 bases clipped from V and 11 bases from J, the junction kept 11 bases outside the gene matches.

This chain joins TRBV20-1 and TRBJ2-1, with 10 bases lining up with TRBD2. The ends lost 3 bases at V and 6 bases at J; junction bases unmatched: 11. This CDR3 region has 16 residues. Per germline, CDR1 DFQATT and CDR2 SNEGSKA (reference sequence). CDR3 in amino acids: CSASALPSGGVNEQFF. The CDR3 coding sequence is TGCAGTGCTAGTGCTCTACCGAGCGGGGGGGTCAATGAGCAGTTCTTC.

This chain links TRBV28 with TRBJ2-6; 9 positions agree with TRBD1. The CDR3 extends over 19 amino acids. Germline V CDR1 and CDR2: MDHEN, SYDVKM. V shed 6 bases and J 0 bases; nucleotides not matched to a gene: 12. The CDR3 loop reads CASSSTRGQGISGANVLTF. The CDR3 DNA follows: TGTGCCAGCAGCTCAACCAGGGGACAGGGCATCTCTGGGGCCAACGTCCTGACTTTC.

The CDR3 DNA reads TGTGCCAGCTGGACGGGAGCTAACTATGGCTACACCTTC. This codes for CASWTGANYGYTF. V gene TRBV12-3 or TRBV12-4 combines with J gene TRBJ1-2; the D is unclear. This CDR3 is 13 amino acids long. V was trimmed by 8 bases and J by 0 bases, leaving 10 bases between them.

The chain employs TRBV18 and TRBJ1-1, with 7 bases matching TRBD1. V lost 2 bases and J lost 5; bases outside the gene matches: 11. From germline, CDR1 is KGHSH and CDR2 LQKENI. The CDR3 runs 16 residues. The CDR3: CASSPVNSGGGTEAFF. The DNA for the CDR3 is TGTGCCAGCTCACCAGTAAACTCAGGGGGTGGAACTGAAGCTTTCTTT. Full variable domain (outside the CDR3, taken from reference TRBV18 and TRBJ1-1): NAGVMQNPRHLVRRRGQEARLRCSPMKGHSHVYWYRQLPEEGLKFMVYLQKENIIDESGMPKERFSAEFPKEGPSILRIQQVVRGDSAAYFCASSPVNSGGGTEAFFGQGTRLTVV.

This chain links TRBV7-2 with TRBJ1-5; TRBD1 aligns across 9 bases. Germline CDR1 SGHTA, CDR2 FQGNSA. V lost 5 bases and J lost 4; bases outside the gene matches: 6. There are 15 residues in the CDR3. The CDR3 DNA is TGTGCCAGCAGCGAGGGGACAGGGAGGAATCAGCCCCAGCATTTT. Its translation: CASSEGTGRNQPQHF. The whole variable domain, filled in from reference TRBV7-2 and TRBJ1-5, reads GAGVSQSPSNKVTEKGKDVELRCDPISGHTALYWYRQSLGQGLEFLIYFQGNSAPDKSGLPSDRFSAERTGGSVSTLTIQRTQQEDSAVYLCASSEGTGRNQPQHFGDGTRLSIL.

V gene TRBV28 combines with J gene TRBJ2-1; D may be TRBD2 (6 bases). The V gene's germline CDR1 is MDHEN and CDR2 SYDVKM. Trimming left V 8 bases short and J 7 bases short, with 15 bases between. The CDR3 extends over 13 amino acids. The CDR3 here is CASSPAGRNEQFF. CDR3 in DNA: TGTGCCAGCTCCCCGGCGGGAAGAAATGAGCAGTTCTTC.

The J gene is TRBJ2-7, the V gene TRBV7-6; TRBD1 matches at 9 bases. The CDR3 extends over 16 amino acids. Looked up from germline, CDR1 is SGHVS and CDR2 is FNYEAQ. Losses at the gene ends were 4 bases for V and 2 bases for J; bases not matched to a gene: 9. CDR3 loop: CASSWTPGQGPYEQYF. For the CDR3, the DNA is TGTGCCAGCAGCTGGACGCCGGGACAGGGCCCCTACGAGCAGTACTTC.

This clone was detected a few times. V and J are TRBV30 and TRBJ1-2; 7 bases align to TRBD1. CDR3 length equals 11 residues. V lost 6 bases to trimming and J lost 8 bases; unmatched junction nucleotides: 6. In germline, CDR1 is GTSNPN, CDR2 SVGIG (reference sequence). The CDR3 sequence: CACFRGFGYTF. In DNA form, the CDR3 reads TGTGCCTGCTTCAGGGGGTTCGGCTACACCTTC. Looking up the rest from reference TRBV30 and TRBJ1-2 gives the full variable domain: SQTIHQWPATLVQPVGSPLSLECTVEGTSNPNLYWYRQAAGRGLQLLFYSVGIGQISSEVPQNLSASRPQDRQFILSSKKLLLSDSGFYLCACFRGFGYTFGSGTRLTVV.

V and J are TRBV12-5 and TRBJ1-1; 7 bases are a match to TRBD1. In germline, CDR1 is LGHNT, CDR2 FRNRAP. The CDR3 consists of 14 residues. The J segment lost 5 bases and the V segment lost 5 bases, leaving 8 bases of the junction unmatched. The CDR3 nucleotides are TGTGCTAGTGGTACAGACAGGGTAAGGACTGAAGCTTTCTTT. This encodes CASGTDRVRTEAFF.

CDR3 DNA: TGCGCCAGCAGCTGGTCTCCTAGCTCCTACAATGAGCAGTTCTTC. Protein product: CASSWSPSSYNEQFF. The rearrangement links TRBV5-1 to TRBJ2-1; D gene uncertain. Looked up from germline, CDR1 is SGHRS and CDR2 is YFSETQ. The CDR3 is 15 amino acids. The germline V and J ends were trimmed by 3 bases and 0 bases, with 10 bases remaining between them.